These T cell receptor beta chains were read from a single sample in a study of human T cells and chemical hapten exposure. Via MiXCR, TCRdb re-called the 5' RACE reads, giving one row per CDR3 protein. The sample yields some 150,000 distinct CDR3 sequences, roughly 4.1% seen once. These TCRs come from a female donor in good health. CDR3s include the opening cysteine and the closing phenylalanine or tryptophan. A D gene is named only where the DNA matches it firmly. A row's size may be missing; if present it is once, few, many or a size class.

D gene,J gene,clone size,V gene,CDR3 protein,CDR3 DNA
NA,TRBJ2-3,many,TRBV29-1,CSVDKWGTRGDYTDTQYF,TGCAGCGTTGACAAGTGGGGGACACGGGGGGACTACACAGATACGCAGTATTTT
TRBD1,TRBJ2-5,many,TRBV6-5,CASSAVGTGHWETQYF,TGTGCCAGCTCCGCCGTCGGGACAGGTCATTGGGAGACCCAGTACTTC
NA,TRBJ1-1,many,TRBV12-3/TRBV12-4,CASSFLGWNTEAFF,TGTGCCAGCAGTTTTTTGGGGTGGAACACTGAAGCTTTCTTT
NA,TRBJ1-1,many,TRBV18,CASSRTEYYTEAFF,TGTGCCAGCTCAAGGACGGAGTATTACACTGAAGCTTTCTTT
TRBD1,TRBJ2-3,many,TRBV6-2/TRBV6-3,CASTQGDADTQYF,TGTGCCAGCACCCAGGGGGACGCAGATACGCAGTATTTT
TRBD2,TRBJ2-3,many,TRBV5-1,CASSFNGGGVDTQYF,TGCGCCAGCAGCTTCAACGGGGGGGGAGTAGATACGCAGTATTTT
NA,TRBJ2-3,many,TRBV20-1,CSARPLRGTDTQYF,TGCAGTGCTAGACCACTGCGGGGCACAGATACGCAGTATTTT
NA,TRBJ2-7,few,TRBV18,CASSPRSYEQYF,TGTGCCAGCTCACCACGGTCTTACGAGCAGTACTTC
NA,TRBJ2-3,many,TRBV24-1,CATSITEPGTDTQYF,TGTGCCACCAGTATTACTGAACCAGGCACAGATACGCAGTATTTT
TRBD1,TRBJ2-3,many,TRBV19,CASSMGGQGTDTQYF,TGTGCCAGTAGTATGGGGGGACAGGGCACAGATACGCAGTATTTT
TRBD1,TRBJ1-2,few,TRBV10-3,CAITEGKGAANAYGYTF,TGTGCCATCACCGAGGGGAAGGGGGCCGCGAACGCCTATGGCTACACCTTC
NA,TRBJ1-2,NA,TRBV10-3,CAISESNNRYNGYTF,TGTGCCATCAGTGAGTCGAATAACAGATACAATGGCTACACCTTC
NA,TRBJ2-3,NA,TRBV28,CASSTRGPCTDTQYF,TGTGCCAGCAGCACCCGGGGGCCCTGCACAGATACGCAGTATTTT
NA,TRBJ2-1,many,TRBV7-9,CASSLDLSRTYNEQFF,TGTGCCAGCAGCTTGGATCTGTCCCGTACCTACAATGAGCAGTTCTTC
NA,TRBJ1-2,few,TRBV2,CASIAPTYDGYTF,TGTGCCAGCATCGCCCCCACTTACGATGGCTACACCTTC
TRBD2,TRBJ2-7,many,TRBV9,CASSVSGTSGSEQYF,TGTGCCAGCAGCGTATCCGGGACTAGCGGAAGCGAGCAGTACTTC
NA,TRBJ1-2,many,TRBV27,CASSSAAGVIGGYTF,TGTGCCAGCAGCTCTGCCGCGGGGGTAATAGGTGGCTACACCTTC
NA,TRBJ1-1,many,TRBV12-3/TRBV12-4,CAPIVGRSNTEAFF,TGTGCCCCTATAGTGGGGCGATCGAACACTGAAGCTTTCTTT
NA,TRBJ1-4,many,TRBV7-9,CASSPQSWSPATNEKLFF,TGTGCCAGCAGCCCCCAATCCTGGTCTCCAGCAACTAATGAAAAACTGTTTTTT
NA,TRBJ2-1,few,TRBV7-9,CASSSGEGAINEQFF,TGTGCCAGCAGCTCAGGGGAGGGAGCGATCAATGAGCAGTTCTTC
TRBD2,TRBJ2-3,many,TRBV3-1,CASGGGGLAGVTTNTQYF,TGTGCCAGCGGAGGGGGAGGACTAGCGGGGGTGACCACGAATACGCAGTATTTT
TRBD1,TRBJ1-4,many,TRBV9,CASSEGTGREKLFF,TGTGCCAGCAGCGAGGGGACAGGGAGGGAAAAACTGTTTTTT
NA,TRBJ2-7,NA,TRBV5-6,CASSWGHSSYEQYF,TGTGCCAGCAGCTGGGGACACAGCTCCTACGAGCAGTACTTC
TRBD1,TRBJ1-1,NA,TRBV29-1,CSVEKTGDTEAFF,TGCAGCGTTGAAAAAACAGGGGATACTGAAGCTTTCTTT
NA,TRBJ2-7,many,TRBV6-6,CASSTGYEQYF,TGTGCCAGCAGTACAGGGTACGAGCAGTACTTC
NA,TRBJ2-7,few,TRBV4-3,CASSRTVGDYEQYF,TGCGCCAGCAGTAGGACGGTGGGGGACTACGAGCAGTACTTC
TRBD1,TRBJ1-3,many,TRBV9,CASSVGQGLPGNTIYF,TGTGCCAGCAGCGTAGGACAGGGGCTCCCTGGAAACACCATATATTTT
TRBD1,TRBJ1-2,many,TRBV14,CASSLGQPTFYGYTF,TGTGCCAGCAGCCTGGGACAGCCGACCTTCTATGGCTACACCTTC
NA,TRBJ2-2,many,TRBV19,CASRTVLPGELFF,TGTGCCAGTAGGACTGTCCTCCCCGGGGAGCTGTTTTTT
NA,TRBJ1-2,many,TRBV7-8,CASSLASGANYGYTF,TGTGCCAGCAGCTTAGCTTCAGGGGCTAACTATGGCTACACCTTC
TRBD2,TRBJ2-1,NA,TRBV7-3,CASSISRAGGYYNEQFF,TGTGCCAGCAGTATATCAAGAGCGGGGGGCTACTACAATGAGCAGTTCTTC
NA,TRBJ2-1,many,TRBV12-3/TRBV12-4,CASSFRTAYNEQFF,TGTGCCAGCAGTTTCCGGACAGCTTACAATGAGCAGTTCTTC
TRBD2,TRBJ2-7,few,TRBV7-2,CASSLRASSGGSYEQYF,TGTGCCAGCAGCTTGAGGGCTTCTAGCGGGGGTTCCTACGAGCAGTACTTC
NA,TRBJ1-1,many,TRBV20-1,CSATMNTEAFF,TGCAGTGCTACCATGAACACTGAAGCTTTCTTT
NA,TRBJ2-1,few,TRBV18,CASSPSAFGEQFF,TGTGCCAGCTCACCAAGTGCTTTTGGTGAGCAGTTCTTC